This T cell receptor (beta chain) was profiled in a study of blood T cell repertoires in COVID-19. V dropped 6 bases and J dropped 7 bases, with 19 bases sitting between them. This CDR3 has 15 residues. CDR1 is MNHEY, CDR2 SVGAGI, per germline. In the authors' workflow: For nucleated cells, counts were estimated from reference gene primer amplification. Profiling relied on immunoSEQ multiplex PCR, and the TCRdb table lists in-frame clones only, not all of them. D and trimming come from the DNA, and the V and J calls and clone size come from that table. The sample includes approximately 180,000 clones, 80% to 90% seen only once; the top ten take 2.5% to 3.5%.

The TCR sequence derives from a man in his 60s with acute or convalescent COVID-19. V gene TRBV6-5 combines with J gene TRBJ1-5; D might be TRBD1 (6 bases). Sequencing was done on a sample of peripheral blood. This chain's CDR3 is CASSAAGVSKQPQHF. DNA of the CDR3: TGTGCCAGCAGCGCCGCAGGGGTTTCTAAACAGCCCCAGCATTTT.